These T cell receptor beta chains were read from a single sample in a study of blood T cell repertoires in COVID-19. Here immunoSEQ multiplex PCR was the method, and the copy in TCRdb shows in-frame clones only, minus some. In the table there are approximately 280,000 clones, about 85% of which are singletons. Sequences were obtained from PBMCs or T cells enriched from blood (not recorded which). All receptors derive from a woman aged 50 to 65 who had recovered from COVID-19. The CDR3 runs from the conserved cysteine through the conserved F or W. The order of the fields is V gene, J gene, clone size, D gene, CDR3 protein, CDR3 DNA. D genes are given only for firm matches. The size of a clone is reported for some rows only, either as once, few or many, or as a class for expanded clones.

v_gene: TRBV12-3/TRBV12-4; j_gene: TRBJ1-1; abundance: -; d_gene: -; CDR3aa: CASSPGVNTEAFF; CDR3nt: TGTGCCAGCAGCCCGGGAGTGAACACTGAAGCTTTCTTT
v_gene: TRBV7-2; j_gene: TRBJ1-6; abundance: -; d_gene: TRBD1; CDR3aa: CASSLAGQGRLHF; CDR3nt: TGTGCCAGCAGCTTAGCCGGACAGGGAAGACTCCACTTT
v_gene: TRBV7-2; j_gene: TRBJ1-5; abundance: -; d_gene: TRBD1; CDR3aa: CASSLGQGAGNQPQHF; CDR3nt: TGTGCCAGCAGCCTAGGACAGGGGGCAGGTAATCAGCCCCAGCATTTT
v_gene: TRBV29-1; j_gene: TRBJ2-5; abundance: once; d_gene: TRBD1; CDR3aa: CSVVSTGGQETQYF; CDR3nt: TGCAGCGTTGTAAGTACAGGGGGACAAGAGACCCAGTACTTC
v_gene: TRBV7-9; j_gene: TRBJ1-2; abundance: -; d_gene: TRBD1; CDR3aa: CASSLTTGVDGYTF; CDR3nt: TGTGCCAGCAGCTTAACAACAGGGGTAGATGGCTACACCTTC
v_gene: TRBV6-4; j_gene: TRBJ2-1; abundance: -; d_gene: -; CDR3aa: CASSVTSGDTNEQFF; CDR3nt: TGTGCCAGCAGTGTTACCAGCGGGGACACCAATGAGCAGTTCTTC
v_gene: TRBV2; j_gene: TRBJ1-1; abundance: -; d_gene: -; CDR3aa: CASTLDSNTEAFF; CDR3nt: TGTGCCAGCACGTTAGACAGTAACACTGAAGCTTTCTTT
v_gene: TRBV6-5; j_gene: TRBJ1-1; abundance: -; d_gene: -; CDR3aa: CASGRGTEAFF; CDR3nt: TGTGCCAGCGGCCGAGGGACTGAAGCTTTCTTT
v_gene: TRBV6-5; j_gene: TRBJ1-4; abundance: -; d_gene: TRBD1; CDR3aa: CASLQGTTNNEKLFF; CDR3nt: TGTGCCAGCCTACAGGGGACAACCAATAATGAAAAACTGTTTTTT
v_gene: TRBV24-1; j_gene: TRBJ1-1; abundance: once; d_gene: -; CDR3aa: CATSDPSTGDTEAFF; CDR3nt: TGTGCCACCAGTGACCCATCGACAGGAGACACTGAAGCTTTCTTT
v_gene: TRBV5-1; j_gene: TRBJ1-1; abundance: once; d_gene: -; CDR3aa: CASSLNRAQNTEAFF; CDR3nt: TGCGCCAGCAGCTTAAACAGGGCCCAAAACACTGAAGCTTTCTTT
v_gene: TRBV5-4; j_gene: TRBJ2-7; abundance: -; d_gene: -; CDR3aa: CASSLGGGGIYEQYF; CDR3nt: TGTGCCAGCAGCCTGGGGGGCGGGGGTATTTACGAGCAGTACTTC
v_gene: TRBV5-3; j_gene: TRBJ2-1; abundance: -; d_gene: -; CDR3aa: CARSSGPNEQFF; CDR3nt: TGTGCCAGAAGCTCTGGGCCAAATGAGCAGTTCTTC
v_gene: TRBV27; j_gene: TRBJ1-5; abundance: -; d_gene: -; CDR3aa: CASSLVGGASNQPQHF; CDR3nt: TGTGCCAGCAGTTTGGTCGGGGGGGCGAGCAATCAGCCCCAGCATTTT
v_gene: TRBV9; j_gene: TRBJ2-2; abundance: -; d_gene: TRBD2; CDR3aa: CASSVVASGSLSGELFF; CDR3nt: TGTGCCAGCAGCGTAGTTGCTAGCGGGAGTTTATCCGGGGAGCTGTTTTTT
v_gene: TRBV4-3; j_gene: TRBJ2-7; abundance: -; d_gene: TRBD1; CDR3aa: CASSQEGQGIDEQYF; CDR3nt: TGCGCCAGCAGCCAAGAGGGACAGGGAATAGACGAGCAGTACTTC
v_gene: TRBV4-1; j_gene: TRBJ1-4; abundance: -; d_gene: TRBD1; CDR3aa: CASSPPGTGGEKLFF; CDR3nt: TGCGCCAGCAGCCCACCCGGGACAGGGGGTGAAAAACTGTTTTTT
v_gene: TRBV28; j_gene: TRBJ1-4; abundance: -; d_gene: -; CDR3aa: CASRLQSDNFEKLFF; CDR3nt: TGTGCCAGCAGGCTACAGTCAGACAACTTTGAAAAACTGTTTTTT
v_gene: TRBV3-1/TRBV3-2; j_gene: TRBJ2-2; abundance: -; d_gene: -; CDR3aa: CASSHPLGVGELFF; CDR3nt: TGTGCCAGCAGCCACCCCCTAGGGGTCGGGGAGCTGTTTTTT
v_gene: TRBV6-6; j_gene: TRBJ2-4; abundance: once; d_gene: -; CDR3aa: CASSPHATAPEAKNIQYF; CDR3nt: TGTGCCAGCAGTCCTCACGCGACAGCTCCGGAAGCCAAAAACATTCAGTACTTC
v_gene: TRBV7-9; j_gene: TRBJ2-2; abundance: -; d_gene: TRBD2; CDR3aa: CASSLLAGGFTGELFF; CDR3nt: TGTGCCAGCAGCCTACTGGCGGGGGGTTTCACCGGGGAGCTGTTTTTT
v_gene: TRBV11-2; j_gene: TRBJ2-7; abundance: -; d_gene: -; CDR3aa: CASSSPPGAYEQYF; CDR3nt: TGTGCCAGCAGCTCCCCCCCAGGGGCCTACGAGCAGTACTTC
v_gene: TRBV5-1; j_gene: TRBJ2-1; abundance: few; d_gene: TRBD2; CDR3aa: CASSTGLAGVNEQFF; CDR3nt: TGCGCCAGCAGCACGGGACTAGCGGGAGTTAATGAGCAGTTCTTC
v_gene: TRBV4-3; j_gene: TRBJ2-3; abundance: once; d_gene: -; CDR3aa: CASSQGQGWADTQYF; CDR3nt: TGCGCCAGCAGCCAAGGGCAGGGATGGGCAGATACGCAGTATTTT
v_gene: TRBV5-1; j_gene: TRBJ1-3; abundance: -; d_gene: -; CDR3aa: CASSLAGARVGNTIYF; CDR3nt: TGCGCCAGCAGCTTGGCAGGGGCGAGAGTTGGAAACACCATATATTTT